This TCR beta chain was identified in a study of cytomegalovirus exposure and HLA in healthy donors (TCRdb year 2017). Regarding the complete study: According to an earlier analysis of a few hundred of the donors, 150 million to 200 million T cells yielded 100 million or so unique TCR beta sequences and less than 300 Gb of sequence data. An early release that covered more than 550 HLA-typed donors contained around 300 gigabases of sequencing data and about 93 million unique TCR sequences. Among the roughly 380 genotyped donors, more than 70% belonged to the genetic ancestry cluster associated with self-reported Caucasian donors. The study was designed to test whether signatures of past pathogen exposure could be identified by cataloging public T cell receptors. Using immunosequencing, the study profiled T cell repertoires from around 670 subjects and related those repertoires to cytomegalovirus serostatus. Besides the first cohort of hundreds of subjects, a separate validation cohort made up of roughly 120 different subjects was used. To predict cytomegalovirus infection status, the study brought together high-throughput TCR immunosequencing, statistical association of individual TCRs with disease status, and machine learning. In a later analysis, previously published TCR beta repertoires from 670 or so donors were re-analyzed and high-resolution HLA genotyping was added so that TCR occurrence patterns could be studied. Rather than using new phenotypic data, the later analysis identified candidate immune exposures from TCR beta sequences and from how often those sequences occurred across donors. An earlier analysis of 587 of the donors used high-throughput TCR beta sequencing to judge whether each TCR beta V gene segment behaved as functional or pseudogenic. Donor age, sex, ethnicity and CMV serostatus were compiled together with the repertoire data. In a later genetic analysis, genome-wide SNP genotypes for about 60% of the 666 donors were used, and that subset was treated as a discovery cohort. Every discovery cohort repertoire had been produced on one sequencing platform. HLA typing included class I and class II loci at four-digit resolution. The number of donors typed differed by locus, with about 620-630 for A, B, C, DRB1 and DQB1, roughly 550 for DQA1, approximately 580 for DPA1, and approximately 470 for DPB1. About 5 DR-DQ haplotypes were handled as single units for association and clustering, since linkage in the cohort was strong. Among about 370 genotyped donors of the cohort, an average of approximately 220,000 unique TCR beta nucleotide sequences was sequenced per donor, of which 15% to 20% were non-productive.

Library creation used the immunoSEQ multiplex PCR assay. For the multiplex PCR, a mixture combining 60 forward primers for TCR Vbeta segments and 13 reverse primers for TCR Jbeta segments was used. Amplification of the CDR3 region of rearranged TCR beta genes was performed with a multiplex PCR assay on genomic DNA. The Illumina HiSeq System was used to sequence the amplified TCR beta libraries as 87-base-pair reads. The authors' analysis ran thus. In a later analysis, approximately 74 million unique TCR beta chains were counted across the 500 to 850 repertoires, and roughly 11 million of these chains were shared by at least two donors. Raw reads were error-corrected and collapsed into unique sequences by a nearest-neighbor algorithm in which closely related sequences were merged to remove PCR and sequencing errors. To assign V, D and J gene segments, CDR3 sequences were aligned to IMGT reference sequences. For a sequence to be retained, a match of at least six nucleotides to both a V gene segment and a J gene segment was required. A rearrangement counted as productive if the CDR3 had no stop codons and remained in frame with V and J, and every other rearrangement counted as non-productive. CDR3 was defined according to IMGT convention as the region running from the second conserved V-encoded cysteine to the conserved J-encoded phenylalanine. Sequences without an unambiguous match to a single V gene segment were excluded from the earlier analysis of approximately 600 of the donors. An earlier analysis of some 610 of the donors called V segments functional above 56.7% productive rearrangements and segregating when the between-donor standard deviation exceeded 5%. To diagnose cytomegalovirus status from the catalog of TCR beta chain sequences, a statistical classification framework was built. V and J gene assignment, in a later analysis, came from comparing TCR nucleotide sequences with IMGT/GENE-DB human TR gene sequences. A later analysis assigned CDR3 sequences and most-parsimonious VDJ recombination scenarios with the TCRdist pipeline. In a later analysis, every TCR beta chain was defined by the combination of its CDR3 amino acid sequence and its V-gene family, and reads without a unique V-gene family were dropped. In a later analysis, several hundred highly shared, low-generation-probability nucleotide sequences were removed to address suspected cross-contamination and a sequencing artifact. For each public chain, a later analysis derived a clonal expansion index from normalized ranks of inferred template counts within each repertoire. In a later analysis, generation probabilities were computed using a VDJ recombination model fitted to out-of-frame rearrangements, and the results were checked against IGoR. Hypergeometric tests were used in a later analysis to score TCR-TCR, TCR-HLA and TCR-CMV co-occurrence, with a repertoire-size bias correction applied to the TCR pairs. A later analysis estimated false discovery rates by permuting HLA or CMV assignments 20 times. In a later analysis, co-occurring TCRs were grouped with DBSCAN, and TCRdist sequence similarity was added when clustering was performed within HLA-allele-positive subsets. Repertoires with fewer than 30,000 or more than 120,000 public chains, plus five repertoires with anomalous nucleotide sharing, were excluded from co-occurrence clustering. TCRdb took over this immuneACCESS table, retaining in-frame rearrangements with V and J assigned. Such tables are incomplete; in checked studies, under half of the missing clones stem from an unresolved V gene, and the remainder is unexplained. V and J calls and clone size are copied from that table; D and trimming were computed from the DNA. The sample has 120,000 to 150,000 clones on record, over 70% of them singletons. About 6.8% of the sample lies in the top ten.

Reading from cysteine to phenylalanine, the CDR3 counts 14 amino acids. The CDR3 DNA has 42 bases and is translated from base 1. Trimming at the junction amounts to 0 bases on V and 6 bases on J, and the germline ends lie 14 bases apart. According to the germline V gene, CDR1 reads SQVTM and CDR2 reads ANQGSEA. The cohort was made up of approximately 700 healthy bone marrow donors. All cohort members were sampled while nominally healthy, although unrecorded immune exposures were likely present. The donor was CMV seropositive and was included in the group of 250 to 350 seropositive cohort members. Every donor gave a peripheral blood sample, and the peripheral blood mononuclear cells from that sample were used for TCR beta sequencing. The Qiagen DNeasy Blood Extraction Kit was used to extract genomic DNA from the blood cell samples. Turning to this clone: Its target antigen remains unknown. Nothing much larger sits one base from this clone, and base qualities are not available.

Beyond this particular receptor, the publication reports: A later genetic analysis reported fewer N-insertions in productive TCRs among donors in an Asian-associated ancestry cluster than the roughly 700-donor mean. Because HLA typing was missing for some donors at each locus, association tests included only the typed subset. In a later analysis, several top co-occurrence clusters were reported to appear linked to parvovirus B19, influenza, CMV and Epstein-Barr virus. In a later analysis, HLA-associated TCR beta chains were found to be more clonally expanded and to have lower generation probabilities than equally common non-associated chains. CMV serostatus was the only immune exposure information available for the cohort. An earlier analysis of some 590 of the donors showed that most TCR beta V segments appeared in productive rearrangements either about 90% or about 30% of the time, which broadly matched IMGT annotations. A total of fewer than 200 TCR beta chains were listed by the study as associated with cytomegalovirus. The 87-base-pair reads could not distinguish some IMGT-functional V segments, including TRBV6-2 and TRBV6-3, so those segments were excluded. According to the authors, the approach could potentially be generalized to other disease states and immunological phenotypes. Linkage disequilibrium might explain the correlated functional status among segregating V segments, but an unknown experimental factor could not be ruled out. In both the original and validation cohorts, the classifier was reported to diagnose cytomegalovirus status with high specificity and sensitivity. A group of highly shared sequence variants was considered likely to be a technical artifact of the sequencing pipeline. In a later analysis, most CMV-associated TCR beta chains were found to appear HLA-restricted, with HLA associations seemingly driven largely by CMV exposure. Presence/absence analyses assumed roughly uniform sequencing depth across donors, an assumption that may not hold. Strong co-occurrence of HLA alleles, especially DR and DQ, made assigning TCR associations to individual alleles difficult. Three of the identified cytomegalovirus-associated TCR beta chains were confirmed in vitro to be specific for cytomegalovirus antigens. In a later analysis, 15,000 to 20,000 TCR beta sequences were associated with specific HLA alleles at a false discovery rate of 0.05. The cohort was sequenced for TCR beta chains only, and without alpha or paired-chain data the features that could be detected were limited. A further reported finding was that TCR beta sequences accurately predicted the HLA-A and HLA-B alleles for most subjects in the first cohort. Some 16 rarely observed V segments, including chromosome 9 orphons, were excluded from the earlier analysis of a few hundred of the donors because counts were too low. Across donors, most TCR sequences were observed very rarely, whereas some public TCRs were present in many individuals. An association between a missense DCLRE1C variant and V-gene and J-gene trimming of TCR beta chains was found in a later genetic analysis and replicated in an independent cohort. A later analysis found that TCR association rates varied across HLA loci, with DRB1 alleles showing the most associated TCRs and HLA-C alleles the fewest.

The sequenced sample was PBMCs. This clonotype was obtained from a man aged 35-49 years in good health and CMV-seropositive. The rearranged chain carries TRBV29-1 and TRBJ1-2; possibly the D gene is TRBD1, per 5 matching bases. The CDR3 region reads CSVEDDSRVNGYTF. The DNA sequence is given as TGCAGCGTTGAAGACGACAGTCGTGTTAATGGCTACACCTTC.